The T cell receptor beta chain described here comes from a study of blood T cell repertoires in COVID-19 (dated by TCRdb to about 2020). Regarding the study in general: Samples covering the acute and convalescent phases of COVID-19 were provided by collaborators in the United States, Italy and Spain. The material from the prospective study consisted of cDNA or gDNA derived from T cells, B-cell-depleted T cells, or PBMCs. Deeply sampled blood TCRbeta repertoires from subjects exposed to, actively infected with, or recovered from COVID-19 were included in the dataset. The repertoires were made available in a free public database intended to serve as a resource for research on the immune response to SARS-CoV-2. The samples were drawn from two sources: the first 160 participants of the ongoing ImmuneRACE study, and over 1,000 subjects contributed by 6 global collaborators. A de-identified subject ID, COVID-19 status, age in years and sex were almost always included in the sample metadata. HLA class I and class II types, where available, came from metadata supplied by the sample provider rather than from assay-based typing. Here is what the overall study found, with its caveats: Clinical and demographic metadata were provided uncurated, with the amount varying by source and participant.

Note on this clone: What this receptor recognizes is not known. No much larger clone exists at a distance of one base, and base qualities are not known.

CDR1 and CDR2 (SEHNR, FQNEAQ) derive from the germline V gene (reference sequence). The CDR3 has 17 amino acids, counting the end cysteine and phenylalanine. Left in the record is the CDR3 DNA by itself, 51 bases read in frame from the first base. V is cut by 4 bases and J by 1 base, and the space between the germline ends is 18 bases. TCRbeta CDR3 regions were amplified from genomic DNA by means of the immunoSEQ Assay, a bias-controlled multiplex PCR. As for how the authors treated the data: The number of nucleated cells in each sample was estimated from the amplification of reference gene primers within the assay. To quantify the absolute abundance of each unique TCRbeta CDR3 rearrangement, sequence reads were collapsed and filtered. Productive Simpson clonality was computed per sample as the square root of Simpson's diversity index over productive rearrangements. TCRdb's version of the immuneACCESS table is confined to in-frame rearrangements and falls short of the full clone set. An unresolved V gene accounts for under half of the shortfall where checked; the remainder is of unknown origin. V and J calls and clone size are given by that table; D and trimming were obtained from the DNA. The sample table contains 150,000 to 180,000 clones; only one count was recorded for around 87% of them. Roughly 15% of the sample is held by the ten biggest clonotypes.

The collaborating institutions used their own protocols to collect whole blood in K2EDTA tubes. Collaborator samples were shipped for TCRbeta analysis as frozen whole blood, isolated PBMCs, or DNA extracted from either sample type. This TCR was recovered from a woman in her forties with acute or convalescent COVID-19. This sequence uses TRBV7-9 and TRBJ2-3; the D gene is perhaps TRBD2, on 6 matching bases. The sample was peripheral blood. The CDR3 amino acid sequence is: CASSSRVGGLGTDTQYF. The bases read TGTGCCAGCAGCTCGCGCGTGGGAGGCCTCGGCACAGATACGCAGTATTTT.